This TCR beta chain was sequenced in a study of Ad26.COV2.S vaccination and SARS-CoV-2 variants. Study-wide background: In the study, Ad26.COV2.S was injected intramuscularly once, or twice 56 days apart. Findings and caveats of the study: Placebo recipients had lower spike-specific TCR breadth than vaccine recipients. Using TCR breadth and depth analyses may have led to underestimated total T cell responses.

Points on this clone: No antigen is known for it.

Sequencing was performed with immunoSEQ multiplex PCR; in TCRdb, only in-frame clones are kept and a portion is missing. The table includes hundreds of thousands of clones, roughly 90% detected once. Germline CDR1 SGHNT, CDR2 YENEEA. V was pared by 6 bases and J by 2 bases, with 5 bases of the junction left unmatched. This CDR3 has 14 residues. Treatment noted: about 20 received Ad26.COV2.S at low or high dose, single or two shots; 5 received placebo; per-sample allocation not given. Day 63 after the first vaccine or placebo injection was the time point for sampling. This clonotype was obtained from a person between 18 and 65 years old who received the Ad26.COV2.S COVID-19 vaccine or a placebo. The chain uses TRBV11-3 and TRBJ2-3; 7 positions match TRBD2. The material sequenced was peripheral blood, taken in a trial of Ad26.COV2.S vaccine versus placebo. CDR3 region: CASSMGGNTDTQYF. The CDR3 coding sequence is TGTGCCAGCAGTATGGGGGGGAACACAGATACGCAGTATTTT.